This TCR beta chain came from a study of blood T cell repertoires in COVID-19. Study-level background: The cDNA or gDNA used as material had been derived from T cells, B-cell-depleted T cells, or PBMCs.

Study processing details: Reference gene primers were amplified, and this amplification served to estimate nucleated cell counts. Sequencing used immunoSEQ multiplex PCR; TCRdb keeps in-frame clones, though not all of them. The V and J calls and the clone size are those of that table, but D and trimming were determined from the DNA. The sample records roughly 180,000 clones, around 85% being singletons. This CDR3 is built from 16 residues. Trimming stripped 3 bases from V and 5 bases from J, with 20 bases between. The germline V gene encodes CDR1 SGHNT and CDR2 YYREEE (reference sequence). Participants came from under 30 US areas, aged about 18 to 89 years.

The V gene is TRBV5-4, the J gene TRBJ1-1; tentatively, D is TRBD1 (5 bases). Sequencing was carried out using PBMCs or T cells enriched from blood (not recorded which). The sequence was collected from a man aged 35 to 55 who had recovered from COVID-19. The chain's CDR3 is CASSSGGAPGGTEAFF. The CDR3 region has the DNA TGTGCCAGCAGCTCCGGTGGGGCCCCCGGGGGGACTGAAGCTTTCTTT.